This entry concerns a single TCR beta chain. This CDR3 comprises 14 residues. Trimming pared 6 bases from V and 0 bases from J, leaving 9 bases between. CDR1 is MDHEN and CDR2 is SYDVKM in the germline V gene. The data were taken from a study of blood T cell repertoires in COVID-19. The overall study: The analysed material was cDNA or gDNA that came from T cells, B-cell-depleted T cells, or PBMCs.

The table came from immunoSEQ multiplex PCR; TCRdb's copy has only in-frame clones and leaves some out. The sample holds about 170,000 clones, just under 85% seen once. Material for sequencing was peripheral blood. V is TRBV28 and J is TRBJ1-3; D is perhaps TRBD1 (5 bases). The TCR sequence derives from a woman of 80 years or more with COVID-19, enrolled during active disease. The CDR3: CASRGANSGNTIYF. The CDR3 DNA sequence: TGTGCCAGCAGAGGGGCCAACTCTGGAAACACCATATATTTT.